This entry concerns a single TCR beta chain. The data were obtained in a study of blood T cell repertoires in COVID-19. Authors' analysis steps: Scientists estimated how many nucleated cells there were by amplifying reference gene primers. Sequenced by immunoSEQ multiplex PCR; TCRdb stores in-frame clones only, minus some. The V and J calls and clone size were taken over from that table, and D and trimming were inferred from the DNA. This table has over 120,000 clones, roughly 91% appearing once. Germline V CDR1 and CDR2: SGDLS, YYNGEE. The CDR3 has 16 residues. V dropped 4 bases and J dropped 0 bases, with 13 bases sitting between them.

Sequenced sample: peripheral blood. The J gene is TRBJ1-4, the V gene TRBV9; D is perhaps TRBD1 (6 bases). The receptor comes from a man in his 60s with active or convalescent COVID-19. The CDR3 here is CASSPGDTATNEKLFF. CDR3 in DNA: TGTGCCAGCAGCCCCGGGGACACTGCAACTAATGAAAAACTGTTTTTT.